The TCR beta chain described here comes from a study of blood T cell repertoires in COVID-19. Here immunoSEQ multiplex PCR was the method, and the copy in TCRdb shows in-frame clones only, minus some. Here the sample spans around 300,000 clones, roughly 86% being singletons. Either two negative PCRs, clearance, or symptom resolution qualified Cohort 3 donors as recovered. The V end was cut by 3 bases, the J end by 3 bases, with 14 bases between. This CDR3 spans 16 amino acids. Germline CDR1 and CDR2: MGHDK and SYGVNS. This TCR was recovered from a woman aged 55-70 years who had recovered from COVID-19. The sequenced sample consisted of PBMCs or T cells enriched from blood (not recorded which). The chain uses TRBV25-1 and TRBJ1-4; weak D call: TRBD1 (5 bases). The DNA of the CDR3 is TGTGCCAGCAGTGATCCCTATCAGGGTGCTAATGAAAAACTGTTTTTT. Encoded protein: CASSDPYQGANEKLFF.